These 14 T cell receptor beta chains share one sample of origin, sequenced in a study of beta chain features in type 1 diabetes. The study reverse transcribed the entire isolated RNA, so it sequenced expressed TCRB transcripts. Here immunoSEQ multiplex PCR was the method, and the copy in TCRdb shows in-frame clones only, minus some. The table shows 680,000 or so clones, with roughly 16% occurring only once. Sequences were obtained from naive CD4+ T cells from blood. The receptors derive from a young man in good health.

CDR3 nucleotides: TGTGCGTGCGAAGTAGCGGGAGGGCCCTCCTACAATGAGCAGTTCTTC. The encoded protein is CACEVAGGPSYNEQFF. The chain links TRBV12-5 to TRBJ2-1, with 11 positions matching TRBD2. This CDR3 has 16 amino acids. Per germline, CDR1 LGHNT and CDR2 FRNRAP.

This rearrangement joins TRBV18 to TRBJ2-6; unclear D gene. Germline CDR1 reads KGHSH; CDR2 reads LQKENI. Deletions cut 4 bases from V and 0 bases from J, with 7 bases between. The CDR3 totals 15 residues. The CDR3 protein is CASSLFFSGANVLTF. The CDR3 coding sequence is TGTGCCAGCTCACTTTTTTTCTCTGGGGCCAACGTCCTGACTTTC. The variable domain in full, completed from reference TRBV18 and TRBJ2-6, reads NAGVMQNPRHLVRRRGQEARLRCSPMKGHSHVYWYRQLPEEGLKFMVYLQKENIIDESGMPKERFSAEFPKEGPSILRIQQVVRGDSAAYFCASSLFFSGANVLTFGAGSRLTVL.

This clone was seen a few times. This chain uses TRBV19 with TRBJ2-3, with TRBD2 identical over 8 bases. Germline V gene data show CDR1 as LNHDA and CDR2 as SQIVND (reference sequence). This CDR3 has 14 amino acids. The J segment lost 4 bases and the V segment lost 7 bases, leaving 7 bases of the junction unmatched. CDR3 in DNA: TGTGCCAGTAAGGTCGGAGCGGGAGCAGATACGCAGTATTTT. Protein: CASKVGAGADTQYF.

A few counts support this clone. The chain is built from TRBV5-6 and TRBJ2-3, with unresolved D. Germline-derived CDR1 and CDR2 are SGHDT and YYEEEE. Trimming left V 1 base short and J 4 bases short, with 7 bases between. This CDR3 comprises 13 residues. The CDR3 loop is CASSLWQADTQYF. The CDR3 nucleotides read TGTGCCAGCAGCTTGTGGCAGGCAGATACGCAGTATTTT.

About this clone itself: The junction and the germline gene differ at one end; a read error may be behind it. The V gene is TRBV11-2, the J gene TRBJ2-5; the D is unclear. This CDR3 region has 12 residues. Germline CDR1 is SGHAT and CDR2 is FQNNGV. The CDR3 region has the DNA TGCGCCAGCAGCCAAGATCATCAGACCCAGTACTTC. The encoded protein is CASSQDHQTQYF.

The CDR3, as DNA: TGTGCCAGCAGCCAAGGTGCGGCAGGCGGCGAGCAGTACTTC. It codes for CASSQGAAGGEQYF. J is TRBJ2-7 and V is TRBV4-2; D is uncertain. From germline, CDR1 is LGHNA and CDR2 YNFKEQ. Trimming left V 1 base short and J 6 bases short, with 13 bases between. The CDR3 is made up of 14 amino acids.

This clone turned up a few times. The V call is TRBV10-3, the J call TRBJ2-1; D is undetermined. The CDR3 runs 13 residues. CDR1 and CDR2 (germline): ENHRY, SYGVKD. V was pared by 0 bases and J by 12 bases, with 12 bases between. CDR3 DNA sequence: TGTGCCATCAGTGAGTCTGGGCAAGTGTTGCAGTTCTTC. As protein: CAISESGQVLQFF.

The chain joins TRBV7-2 to TRBJ1-1, with no clear D. This CDR3 region has 14 residues. V was pared by 3 bases and J by 0 bases, with 8 bases between. Germline V gives CDR1 SGHTA, CDR2 FQGNSA. CDR3 DNA: TGTGCCAGCAGCTTCGGGCAGTTGAACACTGAAGCTTTCTTT. This translates into CASSFGQLNTEAFF.

The chain joins TRBV7-9 to TRBJ2-6; D may be TRBD1 (5 bases). CDR1 and CDR2 from the germline V gene are SEHNR and FQNEAQ (reference sequence). The CDR3 loop spans 16 amino acids. Between the trimmed V and J ends, which lost 1 base and 4 bases, there was a span of 11 bases. CDR3 protein: CASSLDRLGGANVLTF. CDR3 nucleotide sequence: TGTGCCAGCAGCTTAGACAGGCTCGGCGGGGCCAACGTCCTGACTTTC.

This clone was found a few times. The chain links TRBV7-3 to TRBJ2-7, with 8 bases matching TRBD1. Trimming cost V 5 bases and J 0 bases; bases outside gene matches: 3. CDR1 and CDR2 from the germline V gene are SGHTA and FQGTGA. The CDR3 totals 14 residues. The CDR3 sequence is CASSLTGDSYEQYF. As DNA, the CDR3 is TGTGCCAGCAGCCTGACAGGGGACTCCTACGAGCAGTACTTC.

With regard to this clone: It is likely a read error, because the conserved phenylalanine at the end of the CDR3 is missing. The limits of the CDR3 on the DNA are not certain, so only TCRdb's listed CDR3 is given. This chain uses TRBV4-3 with TRBJ1-2; the table gives TRBD1 as D, unverified against the DNA. From germline, CDR1 is LGHNA and CDR2 YSLEER. The CDR3 length is 14 residues, termini included. This chain's CDR3 is CASSQKMDRRGMLI.

This clone appeared a few times. This chain links TRBV13 with TRBJ1-1; no clear D gene. This CDR3 is built from 14 residues. V was shortened by 5 bases and J by 6 bases, with 16 bases between the two germline ends. Per germline, CDR1 PRHDT and CDR2 FYEKMQ (reference sequence). CDR3 bases: TGTGCCAGCAGCCCCCCCGGTGGGTCTGCTGAAGCTTTCTTT. Protein sequence: CASSPPGGSAEAFF.

This clone occurred a few times. The V call is TRBV7-8, the J call TRBJ2-7, with D perhaps TRBD2 (6 bases). With 3 bases removed from V and 2 bases from J, the gap between germline ends came to 11 bases. Germline V gene sequence: CDR1 SGHVS, CDR2 FQNEAQ. CDR3 length: 14 residues. The CDR3 is CASSLSGGTYEQYF. The DNA of the CDR3 is TGTGCCAGCAGCTTGTCTGGGGGGACCTACGAGCAGTACTTC.

The chain is built from TRBV7-8 and TRBJ2-7, with 12 bases matching TRBD2. Germline CDR1 and CDR2: SGHVS and FQNEAQ. V gave up 4 bases and J gave up 0 bases; unmatched junction bases: 4. The CDR3 spans 16 residues. CDR3 bases: TGTGCCAGCAGCTCTGGACTAGCGGGGCTCTCCTACGAGCAGTACTTC. It specifies CASSSGLAGLSYEQYF.